The T cell receptor (beta chain) described here comes from a study of cytomegalovirus exposure and HLA in healthy donors. Regarding the study as a whole: Later work showed greater clonal expansion in HLA-associated TCR beta chains than in equally common others. Presence/absence analyses supposed approximately even sequencing depth among donors.

The length of the CDR3 is 11 residues. Germline V gives CDR1 MNHEY, CDR2 SVGAGI. Remarks on this clone: Its antigen is still unknown. A read error may produce the germline difference seen at one junction end.

The PCR used 60 Vbeta and 13 Jbeta primers. Assay: immunoSEQ multiplex PCR; the TCRdb copy retains only in-frame clones and omits some. The data show around 190,000 clones, 60% to 80% seen once. The sequenced material came from PBMCs. The receptor comes from a man aged 55 to 70 in good health and CMV-seronegative. This chain links TRBV6-5 with TRBJ1-2; D is ambiguous. Written as DNA, the CDR3 is TGTGCCAGCGGGGAGGGTTCTGGCTACCCCTTC. This gives the protein CASGEGSGYPF.